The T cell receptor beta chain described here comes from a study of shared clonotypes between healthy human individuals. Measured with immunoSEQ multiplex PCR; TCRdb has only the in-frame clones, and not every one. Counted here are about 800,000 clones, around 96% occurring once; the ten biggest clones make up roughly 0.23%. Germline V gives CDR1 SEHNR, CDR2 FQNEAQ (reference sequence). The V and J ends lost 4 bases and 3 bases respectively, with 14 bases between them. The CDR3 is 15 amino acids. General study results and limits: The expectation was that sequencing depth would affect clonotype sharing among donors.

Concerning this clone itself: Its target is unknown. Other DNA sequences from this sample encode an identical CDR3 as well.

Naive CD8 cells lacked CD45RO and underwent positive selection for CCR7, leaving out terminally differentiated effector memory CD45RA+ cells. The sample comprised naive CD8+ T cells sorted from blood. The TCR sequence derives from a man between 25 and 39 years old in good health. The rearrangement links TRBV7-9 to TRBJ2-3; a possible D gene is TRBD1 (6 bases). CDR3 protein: CASSSLTGGTDTQYF. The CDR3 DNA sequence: TGTGCCAGCAGCTCACTGACAGGTGGGACAGATACGCAGTATTTT.